One and the same sample provided the 21 T cell receptor beta chains below, sequenced in a study of T cells after yellow fever vaccination. TCRdb reprocessed the 5' RACE reads via MiXCR and lists one record per CDR3 protein. The sample has about 230,000 distinct CDR3 sequences, 6.7% seen once. This material consisted of CD4+ T cells sorted from PBMCs, taken on the day of the yellow fever booster vaccination. These receptors originate from a man aged 30-40 years who received the YFV17D yellow fever vaccine.

This clonotype has more than one count but fewer than ten. This rearrangement joins TRBV18 to TRBJ2-1, with D uncertain. The CDR3 extends over 13 amino acids. V lost 3 bases to trimming and J lost 9 bases, with 12 bases between them. CDR1 and CDR2 (germline): KGHSH, LQKENI. CDR3 protein: CASSPQPYGEQFF. CDR3 DNA: TGTGCCAGCTCACCCCAGCCTTACGGTGAGCAGTTCTTC.

This clonotype turned up a few times. The chain is built from TRBV18 and TRBJ2-7, with D unresolved. CDR1 is KGHSH and CDR2 is LQKENI in the germline V gene. This CDR3 region has 13 residues. V was cut by 2 bases and J by 3 bases, with 8 bases left in between. The CDR3 sequence: CASSPWGSYEQYF. The CDR3 nucleotides are TGTGCCAGCTCACCATGGGGTAGCTACGAGCAGTACTTC. Looking up the rest from reference TRBV18 and TRBJ2-7 gives the full variable domain: NAGVMQNPRHLVRRRGQEARLRCSPMKGHSHVYWYRQLPEEGLKFMVYLQKENIIDESGMPKERFSAEFPKEGPSILRIQQVVRGDSAAYFCASSPWGSYEQYFGPGTRLTVT.

There are many counts of this clonotype. V and J are TRBV5-6 and TRBJ1-1; D is unclear. The CDR3 extends over 15 amino acids. The germline V and J ends were trimmed by 1 base and 0 bases, with 10 bases remaining between them. Germline lookup yields CDR1 SGHDT and CDR2 YYEEEE. In nucleotides, the CDR3 is TGTGCCAGCAGCTTGTACGACAAGTTGAACACTGAAGCTTTCTTT. Its translation is CASSLYDKLNTEAFF.

This clonotype was counted ten times or more. This chain connects TRBV6-1 to TRBJ2-7; D is undetermined. The CDR3 covers 11 residues. CDR1 and CDR2 (germline): MNHNS, SASEGT. With 4 bases removed from V and 7 bases from J, the gap between germline ends came to 8 bases. The CDR3 DNA reads TGTGCCAGCAGTGCTCGTCTGGAGCAGTACTTC. This translates into CASSARLEQYF.

This clonotype was counted only a few times. This chain links TRBV20-1 with TRBJ2-5; TRBD2 agrees at 7 bases. CDR1 and CDR2 (germline): DFQATT, SNEGSKA (reference sequence). The CDR3 is made up of 15 amino acids. J lost 4 bases, V lost 5 bases, and 13 bases had no gene match. This CDR3 reads CSAVSGGGLRETQYF. Written as DNA, the CDR3 is TGCAGTGCTGTTTCCGGCGGGGGATTGCGAGAGACCCAGTACTTC.

This clonotype was detected only once. This rearrangement joins TRBV20-1 to TRBJ2-3, with D possibly TRBD1 on 5 matching bases. Germline CDR1 DFQATT, CDR2 SNEGSKA (reference sequence). The CDR3 spans 12 residues. CDR3 region: CCIPGNTDTQYF. CDR3 sequence (DNA): TGCTGTATTCCAGGGAACACAGATACGCAGTATTTT.

The rearrangement uses TRBV5-4 and TRBJ2-2, with D possibly being TRBD1 (7 bases). The CDR3 is made up of 15 amino acids. Germline V lookup: CDR1 SGHNT, CDR2 YYREEE (reference sequence). V lost 4 bases and J lost 2, with 12 bases in between. This chain's CDR3 is CASSPGGLNTGELFF. CDR3 bases: TGTGCCAGCAGCCCAGGGGGACTTAACACCGGGGAGCTGTTTTTT.

The rearrangement links TRBV24-1 to TRBJ1-2; D is undetermined. Germline V gene lookup returns CDR1 KGHDR and CDR2 SFDVKD. V was clipped by 5 bases and J by 4 bases, with 7 bases between them. This CDR3 region has 12 residues. The CDR3 is CATSAQSYGYTF. CDR3 bases: TGTGCCACCAGTGCCCAGTCCTATGGCTACACCTTC.

The chain is built from TRBV4-2 and TRBJ2-2; 12 bases map to TRBD2. The V segment lost 1 base and the J segment 0 bases; nucleotides outside the gene matches: 6. Germline V gene sequence: CDR1 LGHNA, CDR2 YNFKEQ. The length of the CDR3 is 19 residues. CDR3: CASSQGSLAGGPNTGELFF. Here the CDR3 DNA reads TGTGCCAGCAGCCAAGGCTCCCTAGCGGGAGGGCCGAACACCGGGGAGCTGTTTTTT.

This clonotype was observed at least ten times. This chain links TRBV5-1 with TRBJ2-5; D gene ambiguous. V lost 4 bases and J lost 4, with 11 bases in between. The CDR3 runs to 13 residues. Germline-derived CDR1 and CDR2 are SGHRS and YFSETQ. CDR3 amino acids: CASSGGPGETQYF. CDR3 nucleotide sequence: TGCGCCAGCAGCGGTGGACCCGGAGAGACCCAGTACTTC.

Concerning this clonotype itself: Given a much more abundant clone one base away, this may be a read error. The CDR3 nucleotides are TGTGCCATCAGACGACCTGGCGCTAACCCCGAGCAGTACTTC. Its translation: CAIRRPGANPEQYF. V usage is TRBV10-3 and J usage is TRBJ2-7; D call uncertain. The CDR3 runs to 14 residues. Germline CDR1 reads ENHRY; CDR2 reads SYGVKD. The V and J ends lost 6 bases and 6 bases respectively, with 18 bases between them.

Only a few counts were recorded for this clonotype. This chain connects TRBV5-4 to TRBJ2-3; D is unclear. The CDR3 spans 12 residues. V lost 4 bases, J lost 4 bases, and 7 bases lay in between. In germline, CDR1 is SGHNT, CDR2 YYREEE (reference sequence). This CDR3 reads CASSVLADTQYF. The CDR3 region has the DNA TGTGCCAGCAGCGTTCTAGCAGATACGCAGTATTTT.

The V gene is TRBV6-2 or TRBV6-3, the J gene TRBJ1-5; no clear D. The CDR3 is 14 residues long. Germline values: CDR1 MNHEY, CDR2 SVGEGT. Trimming cost V 0 bases and J 6 bases, with 9 bases left between them. CDR3 amino acids: CASSYSRVGQPQHF. The CDR3 region has the DNA TGTGCCAGCAGTTACTCTAGAGTGGGTCAGCCCCAGCATTTT.

With regard to this clonotype: A much larger clone lies a single base off, so this may be a read error. The chain uses TRBV3-1 and TRBJ2-2; TRBD2 is a possible D gene (5 bases). The CDR3 spans 14 residues. Germline-derived CDR1 and CDR2 are LGHDT and YNNKEL (reference sequence). Trimming removed 5 bases at V and 5 bases at J, with 12 bases between. As DNA, the CDR3 is TGTGCCAGCAGCGGGAGTCGCGGAACCGGGGAGCTGTTTTTT. Its translation: CASSGSRGTGELFF.

The sample holds many counts of this clonotype. The chain joins TRBV12-3 or TRBV12-4 to TRBJ1-5, with D uncertain. Trimming cost V 6 bases and J 2 bases, with 14 bases left between them. The CDR3 is 15 residues long. CDR3 coding DNA: TGTGCCAGCAGACTAGATACTTTTGGCAATCAGCCCCAGCATTTT. Encoded protein: CASRLDTFGNQPQHF.

The rearrangement links TRBV10-3 to TRBJ2-3, with 9 bases that match TRBD2. J was trimmed by 3 bases and V by 6 bases; bases with no gene match: 10. Germline values: CDR1 ENHRY, CDR2 SYGVKD. The CDR3 spans 16 residues. The CDR3 region is CAISPISGSKTDTQYF. The CDR3 DNA reads as TGTGCCATCAGCCCTATTAGCGGGAGCAAGACAGATACGCAGTATTTT.

This clonotype was detected ten times or more. This chain uses TRBV28 with TRBJ1-4, with unresolved D. CDR3 length: 13 amino acids. Per germline, CDR1 MDHEN and CDR2 SYDVKM. V lost 5 bases, J lost 4 bases, and 8 bases lay in between. CDR3 DNA: TGTGCCAGCAGTACGGGAATTAATGAAAAACTGTTTTTT. The encoded protein is CASSTGINEKLFF.

This clonotype was observed at least ten times. V gene TRBV20-1 combines with J gene TRBJ2-5; no clear D. The germline CDR1 and CDR2 sequences are DFQATT and SNEGSKA (reference sequence). Trimming stripped 5 bases from V and 2 bases from J, with 9 bases between. This CDR3 has 12 amino acids. The CDR3 loop reads CSAYGSQETQYF. CDR3 DNA sequence: TGCAGTGCTTACGGATCACAAGAGACCCAGTACTTC.

About this clonotype: A much larger clone sits a single nucleotide away, making a read error possible. The V and J genes are TRBV27 and TRBJ2-1; 7 nucleotides agree with TRBD2. V shed 1 base and J 4 bases; nucleotides not matched to a gene: 13. This CDR3 contains 18 residues. Germline assignment: CDR1 MNHEY and CDR2 SMNVEV (reference sequence). The CDR3 nucleotides read TGTGCCAGCAGTTTATTCGGGGCTCGCGGGAGAATATACAATGAGCAGTTCTTC. Residues: CASSLFGARGRIYNEQFF.

This sequence joins TRBV5-6 and TRBJ1-2; no firm D call. Per germline, CDR1 SGHDT and CDR2 YYEEEE. The CDR3 loop spans 14 amino acids. Trimming took 2 bases from V and 8 from J, leaving 16 bases between them. The CDR3, as DNA: TGTGCCAGCAGCTTTGATCAAGGATCGGGGGGCTACACCTTC. It specifies CASSFDQGSGGYTF.

This clonotype was seen a handful of times. The chain has TRBV15 and TRBJ1-5; TRBD1 matches 7 bases. The CDR3 spans 14 residues. The V segment lost 6 bases and the J segment 4 bases; nucleotides outside the gene matches: 6. The germline gives CDR1 LNHNV, CDR2 YYDKDF (reference sequence). The CDR3 sequence is CATRKGTENQPQHF. CDR3 nucleotides: TGTGCCACCAGAAAGGGGACAGAGAATCAGCCCCAGCATTTT.